These 14 T cell receptor beta chains were sequenced from one sample in a study of blood T cell repertoires in COVID-19. Produced via immunoSEQ multiplex PCR; TCRdb's table is partial and in-frame only. The sample carries approximately 670,000 clones, 80% to 90% recorded once. The sample consisted of peripheral blood. These TCRs come from a woman aged 18-30 years with acute or convalescent COVID-19.

The genes are TRBV4-1 and TRBJ1-5; TRBD1 aligns across 8 bases. There are 16 residues in the CDR3. Trimming cost V 1 base and J 4 bases; bases outside gene matches: 6. From germline, CDR1 is MGHRA and CDR2 YSYEKL. The chain's CDR3 is CASSQGRGLGNQPQHF. Written as DNA, the CDR3 is TGCGCCAGCAGCCAAGGCAGGGGGCTTGGTAATCAGCCCCAGCATTTT.

This chain connects TRBV24-1 to TRBJ1-3; 7 bases map to TRBD1. Germline CDR1 and CDR2: KGHDR and SFDVKD. Losses at the gene ends were 3 bases for V and 4 bases for J; bases not matched to a gene: 2. The CDR3 is made up of 14 amino acids. The CDR3 DNA reads as TGTGCCACCAGTGATCCGGGACAGGGAAACACCATATATTTT. This sequence encodes CATSDPGQGNTIYF.

About this clone: Other DNA sequences in the sample encode the same CDR3. The V call is TRBV3-1 (or the pseudogene TRBV3-2), the J call TRBJ1-2; perhaps TRBD1 as D (5 bases). Per germline, CDR1 LGHDT and CDR2 YNNKEL (reference sequence). Deletions cut 1 base from V and 2 bases from J, with 11 bases between. The CDR3 extends over 15 amino acids. The CDR3 is CASSQGGQGNYGYTF. The CDR3 DNA reads as TGTGCCAGCAGCCAAGGAGGCCAGGGAAACTATGGCTACACCTTC.

The V gene is TRBV24-1, the J gene TRBJ1-6, with 8 nucleotides matching TRBD1. V dropped 6 bases and J dropped 9; count of bases not matched to a gene: 3. The length of the CDR3 is 13 residues. Germline lookup yields CDR1 KGHDR and CDR2 SFDVKD. Here the CDR3 DNA reads TGTGCCACCAGTCAGGGGGCCGTTTCACCCCTCCACTTT. It yields the protein CATSQGAVSPLHF.

V usage is TRBV19 and J usage is TRBJ1-1; tentative D call: TRBD1 (6 bases). The CDR3 has 14 residues. The germline gives CDR1 LNHDA, CDR2 SQIVND (reference sequence). V shed 3 bases and J shed 9 bases, with 17 bases lying between them. For the CDR3, the DNA is TGTGCCAGTAGTATGACCTGGACAGCGCCTCAAGCTTTCTTT. Translating it yields CASSMTWTAPQAFF.

The gene calls are TRBV29-1 and TRBJ1-2; no firm D call. Trimming shortened V by 2 bases and J by 4 bases, and 11 bases separated the two germline ends. This CDR3 spans 13 amino acids. The germline gives CDR1 SQVTM, CDR2 ANQGSEA. The CDR3: CSVEPLEGYGYTF. Here the CDR3 DNA reads TGCAGCGTTGAACCTCTGGAGGGCTATGGCTACACCTTC.

This chain uses TRBV5-6 with TRBJ1-2; no firm D call. The V end was cut by 4 bases, the J end by 0 bases, with 10 bases between. The CDR3 contains 14 residues. Germline V gives CDR1 SGHDT, CDR2 YYEEEE. The CDR3 region has the DNA TGTGCCAGCAGCGCTTGGACTCCTAACTATGGCTACACCTTC. Residues: CASSAWTPNYGYTF.

The rearrangement uses TRBV5-1 and TRBJ1-1; TRBD1 might be the D (5 bases). With 3 bases removed from V and 1 base from J, the gap between germline ends came to 7 bases. The CDR3 is 13 residues long. Germline loops: CDR1 SGHRS, CDR2 YFSETQ. The CDR3 sequence is CASSSRENTEAFF. The CDR3, as DNA: TGCGCCAGCAGCTCCAGGGAGAACACTGAAGCTTTCTTT.

This clone came up once. The chain recombines TRBV19 with TRBJ1-2, with a tentative D call TRBD1 (5 bases). Trimming cost V 2 bases and J 8 bases, with 12 bases left between them. Germline CDR1 and CDR2: LNHDA and SQIVND (reference sequence). The CDR3 has 13 amino acids. CDR3 nucleotides: TGTGCCAGTAGTATATCTGGGGCAGGAGGCTACACCTTC. Its protein is CASSISGAGGYTF. Full variable domain (rest looked up from reference TRBV19 and TRBJ1-2): DGGITQSPKYLFRKEGQNVTLSCEQNLNHDAMYWYRQDPGQGLRLIYYSQIVNDFQKGDIAEGYSVSREKKESFPLTVTSAQKNPTAFYLCASSISGAGGYTFGSGTRLTVV.

This clone appeared once. V is TRBV23-1 and J is TRBJ1-5; D remains unclear. TRBV23-1 is treated as an ORF (open reading frame) with a function not yet certain. V was shortened by 1 base and J by 5 bases, with 15 bases between the two germline ends. This CDR3 contains 16 residues. CDR3 bases: TGCGCCAGCAGTCAATTTCCTGCGGTTCCGGATCAGCCCCAGCATTTT. Amino acid sequence: CASSQFPAVPDQPQHF.

The V gene is TRBV9, the J gene TRBJ1-5; D is unresolved. The CDR3 is 15 amino acids. Germline loops: CDR1 SGDLS, CDR2 YYNGEE. With 4 bases removed from V and 0 bases from J, the gap between germline ends came to 11 bases. This CDR3 is CASSSEGYSNQPQHF. The CDR3 nucleotides are TGTGCCAGCAGCTCAGAGGGATATAGCAATCAGCCCCAGCATTTT.

The chain recombines TRBV10-3 with TRBJ2-7, with 8 nucleotides matching TRBD1. Looked up from germline, CDR1 is ENHRY and CDR2 is SYGVKD. The CDR3 extends over 14 amino acids. The junction had 2 bases not matched to a gene; V was cut back by 1 base and J by 3 bases. The CDR3 loop reads CAISEFTGGYEQYF. DNA for the CDR3: TGTGCCATCAGTGAGTTCACAGGGGGCTACGAGCAGTACTTC.

This chain connects TRBV5-8 to TRBJ1-4; the D gene is possibly TRBD1 (5 bases). The length of the CDR3 is 17 residues. CDR1 and CDR2 (germline): SGHTS, YDEGEE. The V end lost 2 bases, the J end lost 0 bases, and 14 bases lay between the germline ends. CDR3 sequence (DNA): TGTGCCAGCAGCTTTAAGGGCAGGGCGGCAACTAATGAAAAACTGTTTTTT. Amino acid sequence: CASSFKGRAATNEKLFF.

This clone showed up just a few times. V gene TRBV19 combines with J gene TRBJ2-2; weak D call: TRBD2 (6 bases). Deletions cut 6 bases from V and 0 bases from J, with 14 bases between. In germline, CDR1 is LNHDA, CDR2 SQIVND (reference sequence). The CDR3 covers 16 residues. The CDR3 bases are TGTGCCAGTAGCTCCCCGGGGGACTCGAACACCGGGGAGCTGTTTTTT. Protein sequence: CASSSPGDSNTGELFF.